Listed here are 27 T cell receptor beta chains from one sample, sequenced in a study of blood T cells in healthy people across ages. Primed by a sample-barcoded 5' primer and a J-beta primer mix, a second PCR proceeded for 7 to 11 cycles. TCRdb re-called the 5' RACE reads through MiXCR, storing one row per CDR3 protein. Here the sample spans fewer than 1.5 million distinct CDR3 sequences, around two fifths being singletons. Sequencing was performed on blood. The receptors shown here come from a woman younger than 35 in good health.

This clonotype occurred a few times. J is TRBJ2-3 and V is TRBV12-3 or TRBV12-4; 15 bases agree with TRBD2. The CDR3 totals 17 residues. V shed 6 bases and J 7 bases; nucleotides not matched to a gene: 11. CDR3 sequence reads: CASSRSRTSGGAYTQYF. CDR3 bases: TGTGCCAGCAGCCGATCCAGGACTAGCGGGGGGGCATATACGCAGTATTTT.

There are a few counts of this clonotype. The chain joins TRBV20-1 to TRBJ1-2; weak D call: TRBD1 (5 bases). Trimming left V 2 bases short and J 4 bases short, with 20 bases between. Germline CDR1 and CDR2: DFQATT and SNEGSKA (reference sequence). CDR3 length: 16 amino acids. CDR3 loop: CSARSDVAGRLYGYTF. The DNA for the CDR3 is TGCAGTGCTAGAAGCGATGTTGCGGGACGGCTCTATGGCTACACCTTC.

This chain joins TRBV10-3 and TRBJ2-1, with 7 bases matching TRBD2. The V segment lost 5 bases and the J segment 8 bases; nucleotides outside the gene matches: 6. The CDR3 is 13 residues long. Germline V gene data show CDR1 as ENHRY and CDR2 as SYGVKD. Here the CDR3 DNA reads TGTGCCATCAGTCCCGGGACTAACTATGAGCAGTTCTTC. It translates to CAISPGTNYEQFF.

The chain combines TRBV2 with TRBJ1-2, with 9 bases aligning to TRBD1. Germline loops: CDR1 SNHLY, CDR2 FYNNEI. The CDR3 loop spans 15 amino acids. V shed 7 bases and J 8 bases; nucleotides not matched to a gene: 14. CDR3 in amino acids: CASTVGQGEGRGYTF. For the CDR3, the DNA is TGTGCCAGCACTGTGGGACAGGGAGAGGGAAGAGGCTACACCTTC.

The V call is TRBV3-1, the J call TRBJ2-7, with 9 bases that match TRBD2. The CDR3 is 17 residues long. J was trimmed by 7 bases and V by 3 bases; bases with no gene match: 16. The germline gives CDR1 LGHDT, CDR2 YNNKEL (reference sequence). The CDR3 DNA is TGTGCCAGCAGCCACACTGAAAGCGGGGGGCGGGGGAATGAGCAGTACTTC. This encodes CASSHTESGGRGNEQYF.

This clonotype was detected only a few times. J is TRBJ2-7 and V is TRBV3-1; 8 bases are a match to TRBD2. Germline V lookup: CDR1 LGHDT, CDR2 YNNKEL (reference sequence). This CDR3 has 14 amino acids. V lost 4 bases and J lost 5; bases outside the gene matches: 7. The CDR3: CASSLQRESNEQYF. CDR3 nucleotides: TGTGCCAGCAGCCTCCAGCGGGAGAGCAACGAGCAGTACTTC.

The rearrangement uses TRBV20-1 and TRBJ2-4, with D maybe TRBD2 (5 bases). V gave up 5 bases and J gave up 13 bases, with 21 bases separating them. The CDR3 contains 13 residues. Germline V gene lookup returns CDR1 DFQATT and CDR2 SNEGSKA (reference sequence). The CDR3 DNA follows: TGCAGTGCTTCCTTCTTGGGAGCTGAAGAGCAGTACTTC. It is translated as CSASFLGAEEQYF.

This clonotype turned up a few times. This chain connects TRBV10-3 to TRBJ2-3, with 7 bases aligning to TRBD1. The germline CDR1 and CDR2 sequences are ENHRY and SYGVKD. The CDR3 length is 13 residues. Germline trimming cut 11 bases from V and 2 bases from J; bases unmatched to any gene: 7. CDR3 in DNA: TGTGCCGGACAGGAGTTCCCCACAGATACGCAGTATTTT. This translates into CAGQEFPTDTQYF.

The chain couples TRBV20-1 to TRBJ2-4; 12 bases line up with TRBD2. V shed 5 bases, J shed 3 bases, and the junction held 5 bases outside the gene matches. CDR1 is DFQATT and CDR2 is SNEGSKA in the germline V gene (reference sequence). This CDR3 is 15 amino acids long. The CDR3 sequence is CSAPTSGSFKNIQYF. In DNA form, the CDR3 reads TGCAGTGCTCCGACTAGCGGGAGCTTCAAAAACATTCAGTACTTC.

This clonotype turned up a few times. The gene calls are TRBV29-1 and TRBJ1-1; TRBD1 agrees at 9 bases. Germline CDR1 SQVTM, CDR2 ANQGSEA. The V gene end was trimmed by 8 bases and the J gene end by 1 base; junction bases not matched to a gene: 5. The CDR3 sequence is 13 residues long. The CDR3 region has the DNA TGCAGCCTTGGACAGGGGAGGAACACTGAAGCTTTCTTT. Its protein is CSLGQGRNTEAFF. Together with reference TRBV29-1 and TRBJ1-1, the CDR3 gives the full variable domain: SAVISQKPSRDICQRGTSLTIQCQVDSQVTMMFWYRQQPGQSLTLIATANQGSEATYESGFVIDKFPISRPNLTFSTLTVSNMSPEDSSIYLCSLGQGRNTEAFFGQGTRLTVV.

On this clonotype itself: A much more abundant neighbour one base away suggests this may be a read error. V is TRBV7-2 and J is TRBJ2-5, with no clear D. The CDR3 consists of 12 residues. Germline CDR1 reads SGHTA; CDR2 reads FQGNSA. V lost 5 bases, J lost 11 bases, and 15 bases lay in between. CDR3 sequence: CASSAGWNEQYF. DNA of the CDR3: TGTGCCAGCAGCGCCGGCTGGAATGAGCAGTACTTC.

There are a few counts of this clonotype. The chain carries TRBV10-3 and TRBJ2-2; TRBD2 aligns across 7 bases. The germline V gene encodes CDR1 ENHRY and CDR2 SYGVKD. V was pared by 2 bases and J by 1 base, with 4 bases of the junction left unmatched. The CDR3 runs to 16 residues. The CDR3 DNA reads TGTGCCATCAGTGAGACGGGGGGTATGAACACCGGGGAGCTGTTTTTT. It translates to CAISETGGMNTGELFF.

J is TRBJ1-5 and V is TRBV12-3 or TRBV12-4, with unresolved D. Between the trimmed V and J ends, which lost 3 bases and 3 bases, there was a span of 9 bases. There are 14 residues in the CDR3. The CDR3 is CASSFVSNNQPQHF. In DNA, the CDR3 is TGTGCCAGCAGTTTTGTATCGAACAATCAGCCCCAGCATTTT.

The chain employs TRBV10-3 and TRBJ2-1; D tentatively reads TRBD1 or TRBD2 (5 bases each). CDR3 size: 15 residues. Germline V gene sequence: CDR1 ENHRY, CDR2 SYGVKD. V was cut by 3 bases and J by 5 bases, with 14 bases left in between. The CDR3 nucleotides are TGTGCCATCAGTGACCCCACTAGGGGAAACAATGAGCAGTTCTTC. Protein product: CAISDPTRGNNEQFF.

CDR3 sequence reads: CSANGETQYF. CDR3 sequence (DNA): TGCAGTGCTAACGGGGAGACCCAGTACTTC. The chain uses TRBV20-1 and TRBJ2-7; D gene uncertain. The end of the DNA is better explained by TRBJ2-5, so the J call may be wrong. The CDR3 is 10 residues long. Germline CDR1 reads DFQATT; CDR2 reads SNEGSKA (reference sequence).

V is TRBV3-1 and J is TRBJ2-1, with D possibly being TRBD2 (6 bases). V was trimmed by 0 bases and J by 9 bases, leaving 15 bases between them. Looked up from germline, CDR1 is LGHDT and CDR2 is YNNKEL (reference sequence). The CDR3 has 15 residues. The chain's CDR3 is CASSQDGGTLSEQFF. The DNA for the CDR3 is TGTGCCAGCAGCCAAGATGGGGGGACTTTAAGTGAGCAGTTCTTC.

J is TRBJ2-5 and V is TRBV7-2, with unresolved D. The better agreement between TRBJ2-7 and the DNA end casts doubt on the J call. The germline CDR1 and CDR2 sequences are SGHTA and FQGNSA. This CDR3 has 12 amino acids. The CDR3 nucleotides are TGTGCCAGCAGCTTTGCGCTGGACGAGCAGTACTTC. Residues: CASSFALDEQYF.

The chain has TRBV20-1 and TRBJ2-2; TRBD1 matches at 7 bases. Unmatched junction bases numbered 11, after V lost 6 bases and J lost 4 bases. The germline V gene encodes CDR1 DFQATT and CDR2 SNEGSKA (reference sequence). This CDR3 has 15 amino acids. The CDR3 sequence is CSARGQGDGTGELFF. The CDR3 DNA is TGCAGTGCCCGAGGGCAGGGGGATGGCACCGGGGAGCTGTTTTTT.

The V call is TRBV4-2, the J call TRBJ2-7; no definite D call. V lost 0 bases, J lost 1 base, and 13 bases lay in between. In germline, CDR1 is LGHNA, CDR2 YNFKEQ. The CDR3 runs 16 residues. The CDR3 protein is CASSQDWALTSYEQYF. In nucleotides, the CDR3 is TGTGCCAGCAGCCAAGATTGGGCATTAACTTCCTACGAGCAGTACTTC.

This chain connects TRBV7-9 to TRBJ2-1; 8 bases line up with TRBD1. The germline V gene has CDR1 SEHNR and CDR2 FQNEAQ (reference sequence). This CDR3 is built from 13 residues. V gave up 5 bases and J gave up 10 bases; unmatched junction bases: 7. DNA for the CDR3: TGTGCCAGCAGCCCGGGACAGGTTTCGGAGCAGTTCTTC. Translating it yields CASSPGQVSEQFF. Based on the CDR3 plus reference TRBV7-9 and TRBJ2-1, the full variable domain is DTGVSQNPRHKITKRGQNVTFRCDPISEHNRLYWYRQTLGQGPEFLTYFQNEAQLEKSRLLSDRFSAERPKGSFSTLEIQRTEQGDSAMYLCASSPGQVSEQFFGPGTRLTVL.

The gene calls are TRBV7-9 and TRBJ1-1, with D perhaps TRBD1 (6 bases). CDR1 is SEHNR, CDR2 FQNEAQ, per germline (reference sequence). The CDR3 runs to 14 residues. V lost 1 base and J 6 bases, leaving 12 bases between the germline ends. CDR3 nucleotides: TGTGCCAGCAGCTTAGAATGGGACAACGCTGAAGCTTTCTTT. This translates into CASSLEWDNAEAFF.

The sample holds a few counts of this clonotype. The gene calls are TRBV7-9 and TRBJ2-5; 8 nucleotides align to TRBD1. V lost 7 bases and J lost 5; bases outside the gene matches: 9. Germline V gene lookup returns CDR1 SEHNR and CDR2 FQNEAQ (reference sequence). This CDR3 region has 14 residues. The CDR3 region is CASKGQGARETQYF. In DNA, the CDR3 is TGTGCCAGCAAAGGCCAGGGGGCTCGGGAGACCCAGTACTTC.

This clonotype appeared a few times. V is TRBV4-1 and J is TRBJ2-1, with 8 nucleotides matching TRBD2. The germline V gene has CDR1 MGHRA and CDR2 YSYEKL. The CDR3 consists of 15 residues. Trimming took 6 bases from V and 0 from J; bases not matched to a gene: 4. This CDR3 is CASRSLAASYNEQFF. The CDR3 coding sequence is TGCGCCAGCAGATCACTAGCGGCCTCCTACAATGAGCAGTTCTTC.

Notes on this clonotype: An end of the junction differs from the germline gene, which may be a read error. V usage is TRBV7-6 and J usage is TRBJ2-2, with TRBD2 matching over 11 bases. The CDR3 loop spans 15 amino acids. Per germline, CDR1 SGHVS and CDR2 FNYEAQ. CDR3 nucleotides: TGTGCCGGCAGCCTTAGCGGGAGGGCGACCGGGGAGCTGTTTTTT. Protein sequence: CAGSLSGRATGELFF.

This clonotype was picked up a small number of times. This sequence joins TRBV27 and TRBJ2-3; TRBD2 agrees at 12 bases. Unmatched junction bases numbered 6, after V lost 6 bases and J lost 5 bases. The CDR3 loop spans 15 amino acids. Per the germline V gene, CDR1 is MNHEY and CDR2 is SMNVEV (reference sequence). The CDR3 nucleotides read TGTGCCAGCAGACTAGCGGGAGGCAAGAAAGATACGCAGTATTTT. It encodes CASRLAGGKKDTQYF.

The chain links TRBV30 to TRBJ1-2; D uncertain. V lost 0 bases to trimming and J lost 6 bases, with 8 bases between them. Germline-derived CDR1 and CDR2 are GTSNPN and SVGIG (reference sequence). The CDR3 sequence is 12 residues long. The CDR3 DNA follows: TGTGCCTGGAGTGTAAAGGGCGATGGCTACACCTTC. This codes for CAWSVKGDGYTF.

The chain joins TRBV6-6 to TRBJ2-5; possible D gene TRBD2, 7 bases. V was shortened by 6 bases and J by 5 bases, with 16 bases between the two germline ends. The CDR3 is made up of 14 amino acids. Germline V CDR1 and CDR2: MNHNY, SVGAGI (reference sequence). The CDR3 here is CASRAGGQGETQYF. For the CDR3, the DNA is TGTGCCAGCAGGGCCGGGGGGCAGGGGGAGACCCAGTACTTC.